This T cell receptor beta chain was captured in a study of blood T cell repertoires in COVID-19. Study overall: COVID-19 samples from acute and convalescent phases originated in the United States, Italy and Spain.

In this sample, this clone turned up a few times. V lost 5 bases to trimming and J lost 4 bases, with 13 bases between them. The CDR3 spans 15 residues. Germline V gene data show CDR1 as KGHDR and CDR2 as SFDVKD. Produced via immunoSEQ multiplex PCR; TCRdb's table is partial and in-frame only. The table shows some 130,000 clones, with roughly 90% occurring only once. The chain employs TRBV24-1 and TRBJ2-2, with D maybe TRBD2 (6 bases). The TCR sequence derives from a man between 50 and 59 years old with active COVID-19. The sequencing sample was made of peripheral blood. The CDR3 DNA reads TGTGCCACCAGTGGGAGGGACCAGCTCACCGGGGAGCTGTTTTTT. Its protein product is CATSGRDQLTGELFF.